The present T cell receptor beta chain was sequenced within a study of early T cells in non-severe SARS-CoV-2 infection (dated by TCRdb to about 2021). With regard to the full study: Because TCR sequencing relied on bulk RNA taken from unsorted whole blood, pairing of alpha and beta chains was not possible. Results and caveats for the whole study, not just this receptor: VDJdb matching was skewed toward anti-spike CD8 responses and likely underestimated virus-specific expansions, missing private and CD4 specificities.

Taken from cysteine to phenylalanine, the CDR3 has 18 residues. Only the CDR3 DNA is retained, 54 bases long and in frame from the first base. Between the V and J ends, shortened by 2 bases and 2 bases respectively, the junction contains 20 bases. In its sample, this clonotype was seen many times. The antigen it binds to is not known. No base quality values were provided; no much bigger clone lies one nucleotide off. The library came from 5' RACE. Sequencer: NextSeq 500. The TCR library protocol attached unique molecular identifiers to individual cDNA molecules to correct for sequencing error and PCR bias. TCR alpha and beta chains were both sequenced, and the abundances of alpha and beta sequences in each sample were closely correlated with each other. Concerning the study's data processing: V gene, J gene and CDR3 annotation of TCR sequences was performed with Decombinator V4. TCRs were defined as expanded if a significant change between any two time points was detected under a Poisson model with p below 0.0001. TCR abundances were normalised to the total number of TCRs sequenced per sample and expressed as counts per million. TRAV1-2 paired with TRAJ12, TRAJ20 or TRAJ33 defined MAIT TCRs, while TRAV10 paired with TRAJ18 defined iNKT TCRs. VDJdb, accessed on 1 November 2021, was searched for TCRs annotated for CMV, EBV and SARS-CoV-2, and TCRs annotated for more than one antigen were excluded. TCRdb trimmed the raw reads at Q25, called clones with MiXCR and kept productive beta chains. Each entry merges the rows of one CDR3 protein and shows their most common DNA and genes. The authors' filters were not applied to this entry. This sample holds over 85,000 distinct CDR3 sequences; roughly 15% were observed only once. Around 1.3% of the sample goes to the ten largest clones.

The study was a case-control design nested within a healthcare worker cohort in London, UK, with weekly nasopharyngeal swab PCR tests and blood sampling. Healthcare workers were recruited between 23 and 31 March 2020, during the week of the UK lockdown, and were followed weekly for up to roughly 15 weeks. Here the chain combines TRBV12-3 or TRBV12-4 and TRBJ2-3, with the D gene call left open. Sequencing was performed on whole blood. This TCR was recovered from an adult who was a healthcare worker with PCR-confirmed SARS-CoV-2 infection or an uninfected control (not recorded which). The CDR3 protein: CASSLWSGSDPNTDTQYF. The bases read TGTGCCAGCAGTTTATGGAGTGGGTCGGACCCCAACACAGATACGCAGTATTTT.